This T cell receptor beta chain was observed in a study of T-cell memory formation after mild COVID-19. Study results and caveats: Clonal second-wave expansions that peaked on day 37 had unconfirmed SARS-CoV-2 specificity. Pre-infection memory showed some responding clones, and this suggested that cross-reactive memory joined.

Constant-segment-primed 5'RACE gave TCR alpha and TCR beta cDNA libraries with sample barcodes and UMIs. TCRdb itself ran the 5' RACE reads through MiXCR, one entry per CDR3 protein. The data contain roughly 40,000 distinct CDR3 sequences, roughly 6.6% of them singletons. Germline V gene sequence: CDR1 SGHNT, CDR2 YYREEE (reference sequence). CDR3 size: 15 residues. V was pared by 1 base and J by 7 bases, with 5 bases of the junction left unmatched. The table lists this clonotype with many counts. Its cognate antigen is unknown. The chain joins TRBV5-4 to TRBJ2-1, with 10 bases identical to TRBD2. The sequencing sample was made of PBMCs or a T cell subset sorted from them (not recorded which). The receptor was isolated from an adult who had mild COVID-19 (a few samples of this study predate the infection). Cell type and time point are not known. The CDR3 DNA sequence: TGTGCCAGCAGCTTGCCTAGCGGGAGAAAGAATGAGCAGTTCTTC. Translation gives CASSLPSGRKNEQFF.